A selection of T cell receptor beta chains follows, all from one sample in a study of blood T cell repertoires in COVID-19. The data were produced by immunoSEQ multiplex PCR, yet TCRdb's version contains in-frame clones alone and is incomplete. The sample yields a few hundred thousand clones, roughly 84% seen once. Sequencing was carried out using peripheral blood. Receptors were obtained from a woman between 40 and 55 years old who had recovered from COVID-19. CDR3s include the opening cysteine and the closing phenylalanine or tryptophan. The D gene is left open where the match is weak. Rows may omit the clone size; those that give it use once, few, many or a size class.

>-|TRBD2|TRBJ2-3|TRBV6-5
TGTGCCAGCAGTTATAGCGGGGTAACAGATACGCAGTATTTT
CASSYSGVTDTQYF
>-|-|TRBJ2-2|TRBV10-3
TGTGCCATCAGTGAGGACAGTACCGGGGAGCTGTTTTTT
CAISEDSTGELFF
>-|TRBD1|TRBJ2-1|TRBV11-3
TGTGCCAGCAGCCAGGGGGTCCGGGGCAATGAGCAGTTCTTC
CASSQGVRGNEQFF
>-|-|TRBJ1-5|TRBV15
TGTGCCACCAGCGTCCGACTCCTGGACAATCAGCCCCAGCATTTT
CATSVRLLDNQPQHF
>-|-|TRBJ2-2|TRBV5-1
TGCGCCAGCAGCCCGAGGACAGCCACGAACACCGGGGAGCTGTTTTTT
CASSPRTATNTGELFF
>-|-|TRBJ2-2|TRBV19
TGTGCCAGTAGTCCACGAAGGAGCACCGGGGAGCTGTTTTTT
CASSPRRSTGELFF
>-|-|TRBJ1-2|TRBV2
TGTGCCAGCAGTGTTGAGGGTTCCTATGGCTACACCTTC
CASSVEGSYGYTF
>few|TRBD1|TRBJ2-5|TRBV6-5
TGTGCCAGCAGTACTCAGACAGGGCAAGAGACCCAGTACTTC
CASSTQTGQETQYF
>-|-|TRBJ2-3|TRBV3-1/TRBV3-2
TGTGCCAGCAGCCTCGGGGGCACAGATACGCAGTATTTT
CASSLGGTDTQYF
>-|-|TRBJ2-7|TRBV6-5
TGTGCCAGCAGGACAGGAGTTCCATCCTACGAGCAGTACTTC
CASRTGVPSYEQYF
>-|-|TRBJ1-1|TRBV5-1
TGCGCCAGCGGGGCAGGGACTGTTGATGCTTTCTTT
CASGAGTVDAFF
>few|-|TRBJ1-6|TRBV19
TGTGCCAGTAGTGAGGTCTCCTATAATTCACCCCTCCACTTT
CASSEVSYNSPLHF
>-|-|TRBJ2-7|TRBV7-2
TGTGCCAGCAGCTTAGCCGGGACTTACGAGCAGTACTTC
CASSLAGTYEQYF
>-|-|TRBJ1-4|TRBV25-1
TGTGCCAGCAGTTCAGCGGACGTTGAAAAACTGTTTTTT
CASSSADVEKLFF
>-|-|TRBJ2-3|TRBV5-6
TGTGCCAGCAGCTCTACCTTCCCTCGTACGCAGTATTTT
CASSSTFPRTQYF
>-|-|TRBJ1-4|TRBV4-2
TGTGCCAGCAGCCAAGGTGCACAGGCTGTTGAAAAACTGTTTTTT
CASSQGAQAVEKLFF
>-|-|TRBJ1-1|TRBV9
TGTGCCAGCAGCCCCAGCACCTCCCATAGGGGTGAAGCTTTCTTT
CASSPSTSHRGEAFF
>-|-|TRBJ1-5|TRBV28
TGTGCCAGCAGTCCGGGATCCCGGGAGCCCCAGCATTTT
CASSPGSREPQHF
>-|-|TRBJ2-6|TRBV2
TGTGCCAGCAGATCCGGGGCTGGGGCCAACGTCCTGACTTTC
CASRSGAGANVLTF
>-|TRBD1|TRBJ1-5|TRBV27
TGTGCCAGCAGTTGGGGGACAGACAATCAGCCCCAGCATTTT
CASSWGTDNQPQHF
>few|TRBD1|TRBJ2-7|TRBV2
TGTGCCAGCAGTCCCCTCCAGGGGGCTTACAACGAGCAGTACTTC
CASSPLQGAYNEQYF
>-|-|TRBJ2-2|TRBV9
TGTGCCAGCAGCCTGGCCACCGGGGAGCTGTTTTTT
CASSLATGELFF
>-|TRBD2|TRBJ2-3|TRBV5-1
TGCGCCAGCAGTATAGCGGGGGGGCTGTCAGATACGCAGTATTTT
CASSIAGGLSDTQYF
>-|-|TRBJ2-1|TRBV4-1
TGCGCCAGCAGCCAAGAACGGACAGCCCCCCAATTCTTC
CASSQERTAPQFF
>once|-|TRBJ2-3|TRBV12-5
TGTGCTAGTGGTTTGGTACTATCAGGGGTCGCAGATACGCAGTATTTT
CASGLVLSGVADTQYF
>once|TRBD1|TRBJ2-2|TRBV10-1
TGCGCCAGCAGCGGGACAGCTAACACCGGGGAGCTGTTTTTT
CASSGTANTGELFF
>-|TRBD1|TRBJ2-3|TRBV29-1
TGCAGCGCAGACCCGGGACAGGGGGCAGATACGCAGTATTTT
CSADPGQGADTQYF
>-|TRBD1|TRBJ1-1|TRBV4-1
TGCGCCAGCAGCTCCGAGACAGGGCGCATCGGCACTGAAGCTTTCTTT
CASSSETGRIGTEAFF
>-|TRBD2|TRBJ2-5|TRBV6-5
TGTGCCAGCAGGCTAGCGGGGCAAGAGACCCAGTACTTC
CASRLAGQETQYF
>-|TRBD1|TRBJ2-3|TRBV5-1
TGCGCCAGCAGCTACGGACAGGGGGATGGCGATACGCAGTATTTT
CASSYGQGDGDTQYF
>-|TRBD1|TRBJ1-5|TRBV4-2
TGTGCCAGCAGCCAAGATTGGGACAGCCCTTCGGGGCCCCAGCATTTT
CASSQDWDSPSGPQHF
>-|-|TRBJ2-1|TRBV4-1
TGCGCCAGCAGCCGGGGCTCACTTGGCTACAATGAGCAGTTCTTC
CASSRGSLGYNEQFF
>-|-|TRBJ1-6|TRBV12-3/TRBV12-4
TGTGCCAGCAGTAACAGGGCCGCGCCCCTCCACTTT
CASSNRAAPLHF
>-|-|TRBJ2-7|TRBV7-2
TGTGCCAGCAGTCGGTCCCCATCCTACGAGCAGTACTTC
CASSRSPSYEQYF
>-|TRBD1|TRBJ1-2|TRBV2
TGTGCCAGCAGGGCGGACAGGGATCTGGATGGCTACACCTTC
CASRADRDLDGYTF
>-|-|TRBJ2-7|TRBV7-9
TGTGCCAGCAGCTTAGACAGGTCCCCCTACGAGCAGTACTTC
CASSLDRSPYEQYF
>-|-|TRBJ1-2|TRBV14
TGTGCCAGCAGCCAAGTTCATGGAGGGAATGGCTACACCTTC
CASSQVHGGNGYTF